These 9 T cell receptor beta chains came from one sample sequenced in a study of cytomegalovirus exposure and HLA in healthy donors. 13 Jbeta primers and 60 Vbeta primers were used for the PCR. The repertoire was sequenced with immunoSEQ multiplex PCR; TCRdb's copy has only in-frame clones and lacks some. The sample has about 140,000 clones; around four fifths are singletons. Sequencing was done on a sample of PBMCs. These receptors were collected from a male donor in good health and CMV-seropositive.

There are a few counts of this clone. The rearrangement links TRBV7-3 to TRBJ2-1; 10 bases match TRBD1. Germline lookup yields CDR1 SGHTA and CDR2 FQGTGA. The V and J ends lost 5 bases and 4 bases, in that order; junction bases with no gene match: 5. The CDR3 totals 15 residues. CDR3 residues: CASSAPGQGYNEQFF. The CDR3 nucleotides are TGTGCCAGCAGCGCTCCGGGACAGGGGTACAATGAGCAGTTCTTC. Based on the CDR3 plus reference TRBV7-3 and TRBJ2-1, the full variable domain is GAGVSQTPSNKVTEKGKYVELRCDPISGHTALYWYRQSLGQGPEFLIYFQGTGAADDSGLPNDRFFAVRPEGSVSTLKIQRTERGDSAVYLCASSAPGQGYNEQFFGPGTRLTVL.

This clone was counted only a few times. The chain links TRBV7-2 to TRBJ2-7, with 9 positions matching TRBD2. Germline CDR1 is SGHTA and CDR2 is FQGNSA. The J segment lost 2 bases and the V segment lost 3 bases, leaving 5 bases of the junction unmatched. CDR3 length: 15 amino acids. CDR3 region: CASSLSSGGAYEQYF. CDR3 DNA sequence: TGTGCCAGCAGCTTGAGTAGCGGGGGAGCCTACGAGCAGTACTTC.

This clone was observed a single time. The CDR3 region is CASSWGRGAFSNYGYTF. CDR3 bases: TGTGCCAGCAGTTGGGGGAGGGGCGCCTTTTCGAACTATGGCTACACCTTC. V usage is TRBV27 and J usage is TRBJ1-2, with D possibly TRBD1 on 5 matching bases. The germline V gene has CDR1 MNHEY and CDR2 SMNVEV (reference sequence). The CDR3 length is 17 residues. V was cut by 4 bases and J by 2 bases, with 20 bases left in between.

The chain combines TRBV15 with TRBJ2-1; 9 bases align to TRBD2. The germline V gene encodes CDR1 LNHNV and CDR2 YYDKDF (reference sequence). V was clipped by 0 bases and J by 9 bases; unmatched bases: 12. CDR3 length: 17 residues. CDR3 in amino acids: CATSREASGGGASEQFF. CDR3 DNA: TGTGCCACCAGCAGAGAGGCGTCGGGCGGGGGGGCAAGTGAGCAGTTCTTC.

The chain has TRBV5-4 and TRBJ2-7, with 7 bases aligning to TRBD1. Unmatched junction bases numbered 17, after V lost 2 bases and J lost 6 bases. Germline CDR1 reads SGHNT; CDR2 reads YYREEE (reference sequence). This CDR3 has 17 amino acids. DNA of the CDR3: TGTGCCAGCAGCTTACCTAACCCCAGGGGGTTAGGACTCGAGCAGTACTTC. Its protein is CASSLPNPRGLGLEQYF.

J is TRBJ2-1 and V is TRBV10-3; 9 positions agree with TRBD2. Germline V CDR1 and CDR2: ENHRY, SYGVKD. The CDR3 has 18 residues. The V segment lost 10 bases and the J segment 6 bases; nucleotides outside the gene matches: 22. CDR3 region: CATLHGIAGASPFNEQFF. The DNA for the CDR3 is TGTGCCACGCTACACGGAATAGCGGGAGCGTCCCCCTTCAATGAGCAGTTCTTC.

V gene TRBV2 combines with J gene TRBJ2-1, with 14 bases aligning to TRBD2. J lost 5 bases, V lost 7 bases, and 4 bases had no gene match. The CDR3 runs to 15 residues. Germline values: CDR1 SNHLY, CDR2 FYNNEI. The CDR3 nucleotides read TGTGCCAGCAAGGGACTAGCGGGAGTCAACAATGAGCAGTTCTTC. It yields the protein CASKGLAGVNNEQFF. Drawing the rest from reference TRBV2 and TRBJ2-1, the complete variable domain is EPEVTQTPSHQVTQMGQEVILRCVPISNHLYFYWYRQILGQKVEFLVSFYNNEISEKSEIFDDQFSVERPDGSNFTLKIRSTKLEDSAMYFCASKGLAGVNNEQFFGPGTRLTVL.

This clone was recorded once. V and J are TRBV29-1 and TRBJ1-1; the D is unclear. The CDR3 is 13 residues long. Germline CDR1 SQVTM, CDR2 ANQGSEA. V shed 5 bases and J shed 3 bases, with 13 bases lying between them. For the CDR3, the DNA is TGCAGCGTTTACTCTTTTCTGCACACTGAAGCTTTCTTT. Encoded protein: CSVYSFLHTEAFF.

The rearrangement uses TRBV29-1 and TRBJ2-1, with D possibly matching TRBD2 (6 bases). Germline loops: CDR1 SQVTM, CDR2 ANQGSEA. The CDR3 consists of 14 residues. V was shortened by 7 bases and J by 0 bases, with 13 bases between the two germline ends. The CDR3 spells CSDRNSGSYNEQFF. DNA of the CDR3: TGCAGCGACAGAAATAGCGGCTCCTACAATGAGCAGTTCTTC.